This is a list of T cell receptor beta chains from one sample in a study of patients and donors after allogeneic stem cell transplantation. Each CDR3 protein gets one entry after TCRdb re-called the RT-PCR reads with MiXCR. The table includes 400,000 to 500,000 distinct CDR3 sequences, roughly 16% detected once. The sequenced sample consisted of blood, either unsorted or a sorted T cell fraction (not recorded which). The source of these receptors is a human donor who was either an allogeneic HSCT recipient or a stem cell or donor lymphocyte infusion donor (not recorded which). It is not recorded whose cells these are; they may come from a transplant donor. Both conserved end residues are part of each CDR3. The order of the fields is D gene, clone size, V gene, J gene, CDR3 protein, CDR3 DNA. A D gene is named only where the DNA matches it firmly. Rows may omit the clone size; those that give it use once, few, many or a size class.

d_gene: .
abundance: few
v_gene: TRBV4-3
j_gene: TRBJ1-6
CDR3aa: CASSQGGSGGGHSPLHF
CDR3nt: TGCGCCAGCAGCCAGGGGGGGTCTGGGGGTGGTCATTCACCCCTCCACTTT

d_gene: .
abundance: few
v_gene: TRBV4-1
j_gene: TRBJ1-1
CDR3aa: CASSRSMNTEAFF
CDR3nt: TGCGCCAGCAGCCGGAGTATGAACACTGAAGCTTTCTTT

d_gene: .
abundance: few
v_gene: TRBV7-2
j_gene: TRBJ2-3
CDR3aa: CASSFGTSRKADTQYF
CDR3nt: TGTGCCAGCAGCTTCGGTACTTCAAGGAAGGCAGATACGCAGTATTTT

d_gene: TRBD1
abundance: .
v_gene: TRBV12-3/TRBV12-4
j_gene: TRBJ1-1
CDR3aa: CASSSRGHNTEAFF
CDR3nt: TGTGCCAGCAGTTCCAGGGGGCACAACACTGAAGCTTTCTTT

d_gene: .
abundance: .
v_gene: TRBV5-1
j_gene: TRBJ2-5
CDR3aa: CASSLAAAGETQYF
CDR3nt: TGCGCCAGCAGCTTAGCGGCAGCCGGGGAGACCCAGTACTTC

d_gene: TRBD2
abundance: .
v_gene: TRBV15
j_gene: TRBJ2-1
CDR3aa: CATAGTSGQSSYNEQFF
CDR3nt: TGTGCCACAGCCGGGACTAGCGGGCAAAGCTCCTACAATGAGCAGTTCTTC

d_gene: .
abundance: few
v_gene: TRBV29-1
j_gene: TRBJ2-2
CDR3aa: CSVEETLNTGELFF
CDR3nt: TGCAGCGTTGAGGAGACCTTAAACACCGGGGAGCTGTTTTTT

d_gene: TRBD2
abundance: .
v_gene: TRBV2
j_gene: TRBJ2-1
CDR3aa: CASSGTSGRPFYNEQFF
CDR3nt: TGTGCCAGCAGTGGAACTAGCGGGAGGCCATTTTACAATGAGCAGTTCTTC

d_gene: .
abundance: few
v_gene: TRBV4-2
j_gene: TRBJ2-7
CDR3aa: CASSQDRGKTYEQYF
CDR3nt: TGTGCCAGCAGCCAAGACCGCGGGAAGACCTACGAGCAGTACTTC

d_gene: TRBD2
abundance: .
v_gene: TRBV20-1
j_gene: TRBJ2-5
CDR3aa: CSARPGLQQETQYF
CDR3nt: TGCAGTGCTAGGCCGGGACTACAACAAGAGACCCAGTACTTC

d_gene: .
abundance: few
v_gene: TRBV9
j_gene: TRBJ2-7
CDR3aa: CASSVAQAPYEQYF
CDR3nt: TGTGCCAGCAGCGTAGCGCAGGCCCCCTACGAGCAGTACTTC

d_gene: .
abundance: few
v_gene: TRBV6-1
j_gene: TRBJ1-2
CDR3aa: CASSGQLSNYGYTF
CDR3nt: TGTGCCAGCAGCGGACAGTTATCTAACTATGGCTACACCTTC

d_gene: .
abundance: .
v_gene: TRBV6-5
j_gene: TRBJ1-1
CDR3aa: CASSYLGTYREAFF
CDR3nt: TGTGCCAGCAGTTACCTAGGGACTTACCGGGAGGCTTTCTTT

d_gene: .
abundance: .
v_gene: TRBV4-1
j_gene: TRBJ1-3
CDR3aa: CASSQGSQRSGNTIYF
CDR3nt: TGCGCCAGCAGCCAAGGGAGCCAACGGTCTGGAAACACCATATATTTT

d_gene: .
abundance: .
v_gene: TRBV7-2
j_gene: TRBJ2-2
CDR3aa: CASSLSGHTGELFF
CDR3nt: TGTGCCAGCAGCTTATCAGGTCACACCGGGGAGCTGTTTTTT

d_gene: .
abundance: many
v_gene: TRBV4-3
j_gene: TRBJ2-7
CDR3aa: CASSHDRASYEQYF
CDR3nt: TGCGCCAGCAGCCATGACCGGGCCTCCTACGAGCAGTACTTC

d_gene: TRBD2
abundance: many
v_gene: TRBV12-3/TRBV12-4
j_gene: TRBJ2-1
CDR3aa: CASSLTGTSYGNEQFF
CDR3nt: TGTGCCAGCAGCCTCACCGGGACTAGTTATGGGAATGAGCAGTTCTTC

d_gene: TRBD1
abundance: few
v_gene: TRBV14
j_gene: TRBJ1-2
CDR3aa: CASSRLDRGLSYGYTF
CDR3nt: TGTGCCAGCAGCCGCTTGGACAGGGGGCTTAGCTATGGCTACACCTTC

d_gene: .
abundance: few
v_gene: TRBV6-2/TRBV6-3
j_gene: TRBJ1-6
CDR3aa: CASNHRHSLGGISYNSPLHF
CDR3nt: TGTGCCAGCAACCACCGTCATAGCCTGGGAGGGATTTCCTATAATTCACCCCTCCACTTT

d_gene: TRBD2
abundance: few
v_gene: TRBV7-9
j_gene: TRBJ2-3
CDR3aa: CASSSRGGRDTQYF
CDR3nt: TGTGCCAGCAGCAGCCGGGGCGGGAGAGATACGCAGTATTTT

d_gene: TRBD1
abundance: many
v_gene: TRBV6-5
j_gene: TRBJ1-2
CDR3aa: CASSSRQGSTGGYTF
CDR3nt: TGTGCCAGCAGTTCCCGACAGGGCTCAACTGGTGGCTACACCTTC

d_gene: .
abundance: .
v_gene: TRBV3-1
j_gene: TRBJ2-2
CDR3aa: CASSRRLGTGELFF
CDR3nt: TGTGCCAGCAGCCGTAGACTTGGCACCGGGGAGCTGTTTTTT

d_gene: .
abundance: many
v_gene: TRBV7-8
j_gene: TRBJ1-3
CDR3aa: CASSLFSDTIYF
CDR3nt: TGTGCCAGCAGCTTATTTTCAGACACCATATATTTT

d_gene: .
abundance: .
v_gene: TRBV20-1
j_gene: TRBJ1-5
CDR3aa: CSASAGSLEVQPQHF
CDR3nt: TGCAGTGCTAGTGCCGGGTCTCTGGAGGTCCAGCCCCAGCATTTT

d_gene: TRBD1
abundance: .
v_gene: TRBV10-3
j_gene: TRBJ2-7
CDR3aa: CAIRVTGTGYHEQYF
CDR3nt: TGTGCCATCAGAGTTACCGGGACAGGTTACCACGAGCAGTACTTC

d_gene: .
abundance: few
v_gene: TRBV6-1
j_gene: TRBJ2-5
CDR3aa: CASRDLWGVVETQYF
CDR3nt: TGTGCCAGCAGGGACCTTTGGGGGGTTGTGGAGACCCAGTACTTC

d_gene: .
abundance: few
v_gene: TRBV10-3
j_gene: TRBJ2-7
CDR3aa: CAISFGDSYEQYF
CDR3nt: TGTGCCATCAGTTTCGGTGACTCCTACGAGCAGTACTTC

d_gene: TRBD2
abundance: few
v_gene: TRBV11-2
j_gene: TRBJ2-4
CDR3aa: CASSWPGLAGGRLLAKNIQYF
CDR3nt: TGTGCCAGCAGCTGGCCGGGACTAGCGGGGGGGAGACTACTAGCCAAAAACATTCAGTACTTC

d_gene: TRBD1
abundance: few
v_gene: TRBV12-3/TRBV12-4
j_gene: TRBJ2-4
CDR3aa: CASSFTGVVDIQYF
CDR3nt: TGTGCCAGCAGTTTCACAGGGGTGGTAGACATTCAGTACTTC

d_gene: TRBD2
abundance: .
v_gene: TRBV20-1
j_gene: TRBJ2-1
CDR3aa: CSARLALTYNEQFF
CDR3nt: TGCAGTGCTCGACTAGCATTAACCTACAATGAGCAGTTCTTC

d_gene: .
abundance: .
v_gene: TRBV18
j_gene: TRBJ1-2
CDR3aa: CASSRAGTGGYTF
CDR3nt: TGTGCCAGCTCACGGGCAGGGACCGGGGGCTACACCTTC

d_gene: .
abundance: few
v_gene: TRBV20-1
j_gene: TRBJ1-5
CDR3aa: CSARVGGRNQPQHF
CDR3nt: TGCAGTGCTAGAGTGGGGGGACGCAATCAGCCCCAGCATTTT

d_gene: .
abundance: .
v_gene: TRBV9
j_gene: TRBJ1-4
CDR3aa: CASSVGGGPRANEKLFF
CDR3nt: TGTGCCAGCAGCGTAGGGGGAGGGCCAAGAGCTAATGAAAAACTGTTTTTT

d_gene: .
abundance: many
v_gene: TRBV20-1
j_gene: TRBJ2-5
CDR3aa: CSATGEETQYF
CDR3nt: TGCAGTGCTACTGGCGAAGAGACCCAGTACTTC

d_gene: TRBD1
abundance: .
v_gene: TRBV19
j_gene: TRBJ1-5
CDR3aa: CASSYRGWQPQHF
CDR3nt: TGTGCCAGTAGCTACAGGGGCTGGCAGCCCCAGCATTTT

d_gene: TRBD1
abundance: many
v_gene: TRBV12-3/TRBV12-4
j_gene: TRBJ1-5
CDR3aa: CASSPYFPGQGNQPQHF
CDR3nt: TGTGCCAGCAGTCCCTACTTTCCGGGACAGGGCAATCAGCCCCAGCATTTT

d_gene: .
abundance: few
v_gene: TRBV7-2
j_gene: TRBJ2-1
CDR3aa: CASSLTPPWTDYNEQFF
CDR3nt: TGTGCCAGCAGCTTAACCCCACCGTGGACAGACTACAATGAGCAGTTCTTC

d_gene: .
abundance: .
v_gene: TRBV2
j_gene: TRBJ2-3
CDR3aa: CASPNWTDTQYF
CDR3nt: TGTGCCAGCCCCAATTGGACAGATACGCAGTATTTT

d_gene: .
abundance: few
v_gene: TRBV12-3/TRBV12-4
j_gene: TRBJ2-3
CDR3aa: CASSSTVRLGGPFASTDTQYF
CDR3nt: TGTGCCAGCAGTTCTACAGTTCGACTAGGCGGGCCATTCGCTAGCACAGATACGCAGTATTTT

d_gene: TRBD1
abundance: .
v_gene: TRBV5-1
j_gene: TRBJ2-1
CDR3aa: CASSGRQGGDEQFF
CDR3nt: TGCGCCAGCAGCGGGAGACAGGGGGGCGATGAGCAGTTCTTC

d_gene: .
abundance: .
v_gene: TRBV4-3
j_gene: TRBJ2-7
CDR3aa: CASSFRTGGGFEQYF
CDR3nt: TGCGCCAGCAGCTTCCGGACAGGAGGGGGGTTCGAGCAGTACTTC

d_gene: .
abundance: .
v_gene: TRBV29-1
j_gene: TRBJ1-2
CDR3aa: CSVEGRGTYGYTF
CDR3nt: TGCAGCGTTGAAGGAAGGGGGACTTATGGCTACACCTTC

d_gene: TRBD1
abundance: many
v_gene: TRBV11-3
j_gene: TRBJ2-1
CDR3aa: CASTSTPGGEQFF
CDR3nt: TGTGCCAGCACATCAACTCCAGGGGGTGAGCAGTTCTTC

d_gene: TRBD2
abundance: .
v_gene: TRBV19
j_gene: TRBJ2-1
CDR3aa: CASRLAGGPHNEQFF
CDR3nt: TGTGCCAGTCGGTTAGCGGGAGGGCCCCACAATGAGCAGTTCTTC